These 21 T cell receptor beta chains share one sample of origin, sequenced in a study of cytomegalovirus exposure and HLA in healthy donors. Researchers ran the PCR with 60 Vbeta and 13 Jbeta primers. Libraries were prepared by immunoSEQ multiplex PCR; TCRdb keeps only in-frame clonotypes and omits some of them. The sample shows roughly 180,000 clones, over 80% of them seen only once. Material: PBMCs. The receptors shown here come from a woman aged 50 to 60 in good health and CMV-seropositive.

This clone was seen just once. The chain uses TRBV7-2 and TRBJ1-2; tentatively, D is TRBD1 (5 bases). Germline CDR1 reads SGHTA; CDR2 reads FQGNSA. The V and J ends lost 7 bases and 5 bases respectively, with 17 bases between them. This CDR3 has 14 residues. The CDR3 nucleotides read TGTGCCAGCAACCCCGGGAGGGGAGGTTATGGCTACACCTTC. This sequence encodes CASNPGRGGYGYTF.

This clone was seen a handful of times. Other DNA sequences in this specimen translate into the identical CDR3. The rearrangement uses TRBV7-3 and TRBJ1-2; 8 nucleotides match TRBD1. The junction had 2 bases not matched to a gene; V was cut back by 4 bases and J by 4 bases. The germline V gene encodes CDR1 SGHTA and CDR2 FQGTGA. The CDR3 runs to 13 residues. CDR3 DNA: TGTGCCAGCAGCTCCGGACAGGGCTATGGCTACACCTTC. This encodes CASSSGQGYGYTF.

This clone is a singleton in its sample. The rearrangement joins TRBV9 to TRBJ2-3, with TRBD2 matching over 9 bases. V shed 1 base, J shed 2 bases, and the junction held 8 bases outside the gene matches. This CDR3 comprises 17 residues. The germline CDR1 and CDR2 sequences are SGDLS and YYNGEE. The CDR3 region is CASSVSPAGGLTDTQYF. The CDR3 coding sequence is TGTGCCAGCAGCGTAAGCCCAGCGGGAGGCCTCACAGATACGCAGTATTTT. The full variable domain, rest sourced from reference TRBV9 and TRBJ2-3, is DSGVTQTPKHLITATGQRVTLRCSPRSGDLSVYWYQQSLDQGLQFLIQYYNGEERAKGNILERFSAQQFPDLHSELNLSSLELGDSALYFCASSVSPAGGLTDTQYFGPGTRLTVL.

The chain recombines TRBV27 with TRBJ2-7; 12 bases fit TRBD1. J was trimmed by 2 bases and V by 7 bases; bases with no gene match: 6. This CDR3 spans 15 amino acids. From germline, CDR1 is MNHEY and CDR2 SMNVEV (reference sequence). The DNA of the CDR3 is TGTGCCAGCAAATCCGGGACAGGGGGCCCCTACGAGCAGTACTTC. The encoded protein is CASKSGTGGPYEQYF.

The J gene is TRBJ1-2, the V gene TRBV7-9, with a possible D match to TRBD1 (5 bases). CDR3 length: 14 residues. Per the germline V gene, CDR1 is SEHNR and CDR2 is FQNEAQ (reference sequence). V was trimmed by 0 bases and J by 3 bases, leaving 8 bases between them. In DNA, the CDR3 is TGTGCCAGCAGCTTAGCAGGGGTGGACTATGGCTACACCTTC. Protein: CASSLAGVDYGYTF. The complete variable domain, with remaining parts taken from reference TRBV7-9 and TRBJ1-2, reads DTGVSQNPRHKITKRGQNVTFRCDPISEHNRLYWYRQTLGQGPEFLTYFQNEAQLEKSRLLSDRFSAERPKGSFSTLEIQRTEQGDSAMYLCASSLAGVDYGYTFGSGTRLTVV.

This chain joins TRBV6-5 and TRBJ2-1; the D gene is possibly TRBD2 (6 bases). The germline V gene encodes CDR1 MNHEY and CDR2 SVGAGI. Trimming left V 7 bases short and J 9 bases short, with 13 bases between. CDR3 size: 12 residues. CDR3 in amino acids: CASKLAGGEQFF. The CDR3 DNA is TGTGCCAGCAAACTAGCCGGCGGTGAGCAGTTCTTC.

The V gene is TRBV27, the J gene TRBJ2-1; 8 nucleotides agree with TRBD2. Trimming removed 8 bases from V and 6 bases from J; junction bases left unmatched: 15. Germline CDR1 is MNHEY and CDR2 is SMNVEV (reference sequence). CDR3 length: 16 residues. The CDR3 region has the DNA TGTGCCAGCGGGGGGGTAGCGGGACCTAGAGGCAATGAGCAGTTCTTC. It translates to CASGGVAGPRGNEQFF.

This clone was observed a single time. CDR3: CASRILDREAYNSPLHF. In nucleotides, the CDR3 is TGTGCCAGCAGGATACTCGACAGGGAGGCCTATAATTCACCCCTCCACTTT. The V call is TRBV7-2, the J call TRBJ1-6, with TRBD1 identical over 7 bases. CDR3 length equals 17 residues. The V and J ends lost 6 bases and 2 bases, in that order; junction bases with no gene match: 10. The germline gives CDR1 SGHTA, CDR2 FQGNSA.

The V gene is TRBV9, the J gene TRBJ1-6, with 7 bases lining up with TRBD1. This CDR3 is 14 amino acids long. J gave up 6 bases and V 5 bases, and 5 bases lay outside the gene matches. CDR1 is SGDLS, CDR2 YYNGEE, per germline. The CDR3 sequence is CASSYRGGNSPLHF. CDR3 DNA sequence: TGTGCCAGCAGTTACAGGGGAGGTAATTCACCCCTCCACTTT.

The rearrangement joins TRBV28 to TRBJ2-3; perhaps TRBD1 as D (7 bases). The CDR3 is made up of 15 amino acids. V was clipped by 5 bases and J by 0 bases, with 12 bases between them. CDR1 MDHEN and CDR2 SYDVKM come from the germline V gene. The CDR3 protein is CASSPTGTSTDTQYF. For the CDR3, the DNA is TGTGCCAGCAGTCCGACAGGGACTAGCACAGATACGCAGTATTTT.

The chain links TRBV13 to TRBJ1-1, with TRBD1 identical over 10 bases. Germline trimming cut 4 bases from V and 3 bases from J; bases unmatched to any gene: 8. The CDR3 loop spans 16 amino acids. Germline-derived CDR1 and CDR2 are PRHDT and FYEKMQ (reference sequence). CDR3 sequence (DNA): TGTGCCAGCAGCTCCTCGGACAGGGGGAGAGACACTGAAGCTTTCTTT. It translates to CASSSSDRGRDTEAFF.

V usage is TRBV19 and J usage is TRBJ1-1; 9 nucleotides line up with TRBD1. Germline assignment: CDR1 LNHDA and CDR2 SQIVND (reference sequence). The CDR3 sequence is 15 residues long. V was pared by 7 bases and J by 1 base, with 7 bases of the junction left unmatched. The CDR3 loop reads CASTWTGQGNTEAFF. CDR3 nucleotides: TGTGCCAGTACCTGGACGGGACAGGGGAACACTGAAGCTTTCTTT.

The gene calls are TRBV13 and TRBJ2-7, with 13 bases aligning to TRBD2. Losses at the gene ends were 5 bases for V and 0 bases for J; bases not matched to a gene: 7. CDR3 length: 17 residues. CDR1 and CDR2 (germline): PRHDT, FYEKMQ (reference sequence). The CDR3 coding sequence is TGTGCCAGCAGCCCAAGGACTAGCGGGAGTTCCTCCTACGAGCAGTACTTC. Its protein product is CASSPRTSGSSSYEQYF.

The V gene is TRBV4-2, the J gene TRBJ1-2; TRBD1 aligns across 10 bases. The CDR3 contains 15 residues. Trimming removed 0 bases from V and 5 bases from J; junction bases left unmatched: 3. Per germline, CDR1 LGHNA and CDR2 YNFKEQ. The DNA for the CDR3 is TGTGCCAGCAGCCAAGATCTGGGACAGGGGTATGGCTACACCTTC. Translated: CASSQDLGQGYGYTF.

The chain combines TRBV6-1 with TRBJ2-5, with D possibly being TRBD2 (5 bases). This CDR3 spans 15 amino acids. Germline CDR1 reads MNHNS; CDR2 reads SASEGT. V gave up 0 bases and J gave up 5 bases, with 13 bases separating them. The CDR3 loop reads CASSEASGVWETQYF. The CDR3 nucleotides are TGTGCCAGCAGTGAAGCCTCCGGGGTCTGGGAGACCCAGTACTTC.

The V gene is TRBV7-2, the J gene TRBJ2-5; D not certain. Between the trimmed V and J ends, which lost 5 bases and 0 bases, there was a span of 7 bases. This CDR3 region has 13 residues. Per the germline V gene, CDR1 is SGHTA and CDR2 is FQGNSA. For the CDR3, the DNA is TGTGCCAGCAGCGACACATACCAAGAGACCCAGTACTTC. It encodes CASSDTYQETQYF.

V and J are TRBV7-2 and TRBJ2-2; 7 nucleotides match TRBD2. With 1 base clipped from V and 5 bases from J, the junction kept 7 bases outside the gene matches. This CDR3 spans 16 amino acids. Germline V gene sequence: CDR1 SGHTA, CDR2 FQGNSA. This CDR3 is CASSLEPSGATGELFF. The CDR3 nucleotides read TGTGCCAGCAGCTTAGAACCTAGCGGCGCGACCGGGGAGCTGTTTTTT. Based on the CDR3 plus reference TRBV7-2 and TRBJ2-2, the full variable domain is GAGVSQSPSNKVTEKGKDVELRCDPISGHTALYWYRQSLGQGLEFLIYFQGNSAPDKSGLPSDRFSAERTGGSVSTLTIQRTQQEDSAVYLCASSLEPSGATGELFFGEGSRLTVL.

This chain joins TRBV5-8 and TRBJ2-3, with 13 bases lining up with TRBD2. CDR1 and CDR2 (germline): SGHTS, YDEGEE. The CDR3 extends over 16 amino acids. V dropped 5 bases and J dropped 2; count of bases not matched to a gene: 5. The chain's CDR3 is CASRLAGGVHTDTQYF. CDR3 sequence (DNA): TGTGCCAGCAGACTAGCGGGGGGGGTCCACACAGATACGCAGTATTTT. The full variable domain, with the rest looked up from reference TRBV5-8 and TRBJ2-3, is EAGVTQSPTHLIKTRGQQATLRCSPISGHTSVYWYQQALGLGLQFLLWYDEGEERNRGNFPPRFSGRQFPNYSSELNVNALELEDSALYLCASRLAGGVHTDTQYFGPGTRLTVL.

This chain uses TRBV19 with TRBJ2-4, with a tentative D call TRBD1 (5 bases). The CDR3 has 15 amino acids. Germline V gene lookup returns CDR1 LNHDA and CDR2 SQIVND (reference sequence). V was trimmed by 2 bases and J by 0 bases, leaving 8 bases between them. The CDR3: CASSIKGVAKNIQYF. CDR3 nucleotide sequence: TGTGCCAGTAGTATAAAAGGGGTAGCCAAAAACATTCAGTACTTC.

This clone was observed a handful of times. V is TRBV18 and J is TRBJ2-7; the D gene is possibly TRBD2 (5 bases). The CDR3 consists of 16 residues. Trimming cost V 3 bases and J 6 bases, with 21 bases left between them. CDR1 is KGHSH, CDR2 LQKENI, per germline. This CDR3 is CASSPNHPGSGSEQYF. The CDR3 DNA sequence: TGTGCCAGCTCACCGAATCACCCGGGGAGCGGTAGCGAGCAGTACTTC.

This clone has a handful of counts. As DNA, the CDR3 is TGCGCCAGCAGCCTAGATGGACAGGGTTCCTACGAGCAGTACTTC. It is translated as CASSLDGQGSYEQYF. This chain connects TRBV4-3 to TRBJ2-7; 8 positions match TRBD1. The CDR3 has 15 residues. The germline V gene has CDR1 LGHNA and CDR2 YSLEER. Trimming cost V 4 bases and J 1 base; bases outside gene matches: 6.